The clone carrying this T cell receptor beta chain was counted between two and nine times. Its antigen is currently unknown. Oncomine TCR Beta short-read sequencing was applied to DNA from cultured CD4+ T cells. From the PCR reads, TCRdb called clonotypes with MiXCR, one entry per CDR3 protein. The table includes 15,000 to 25,000 distinct CDR3 sequences, 52% detected once. As for treatment: approximately 9-day PBMC culture with coronavirus spike peptide pools or control peptides (ViraFEST assay). PCR positivity was dated March to December 2020, before US Alpha, Beta and Delta variants. Germline CDR1 reads DFQATT; CDR2 reads SNEGSKA (reference sequence). Trimming removed 6 bases from V and 5 bases from J, with 17 bases in between. This CDR3 is built from 14 residues. This sample stems from a study of vaccination and CD4 T cells after COVID-19. Across the whole study: According to the study, participants were given two doses of BNT162b2 or mRNA-1273 vaccine.

The J gene is TRBJ2-1, the V gene TRBV20-1; D is perhaps TRBD1 (6 bases). Specimen: CD4+ T cells from blood, cultured in vitro. This TCR was recovered from a human donor who had recovered from COVID-19. In DNA, the CDR3 is TGCAGTGCCAACCGGGACAAAAGTAACAATGAGCAGTTCTTC. Translating gives CSANRDKSNNEQFF.